This T cell receptor (beta chain) was sequenced in a study of control samples from healthy donors and cancer patients. The V gene's germline CDR1 is SNHLY and CDR2 FYNNEI. Trimming at V came to 6 bases and at J to 5 bases, leaving 9 bases not matched to a gene. This CDR3 region has 15 residues. Produced via immunoSEQ multiplex PCR; TCRdb's table is partial and in-frame only. The top ten hold about 10% of the sample, which has approximately 84,000 clones, 82% seen once. The sequence derives from a woman in her sixties in good health. Sequences were obtained from blood. The gene calls are TRBV2 and TRBJ2-5; 10 bases fit TRBD2. The DNA for the CDR3 is TGTGCCAGCAGGGCCGTAGCGGGGGGTAGGGAGACCCAGTACTTC. This gives the protein CASRAVAGGRETQYF.